The rows below give T cell receptor beta chains drawn from one sample of a study of beta chain features in type 1 diabetes. Sequencing used immunoSEQ multiplex PCR; TCRdb keeps in-frame clones, though not all of them. This table has approximately 140,000 clones, less than 10% appearing once. The sequenced sample was central memory CD4+ T cells from blood. The source of these receptors is a woman aged 40 to 50 in good health. Each CDR3 is given with its conserved first and last residue. A D gene is named only where the DNA matches it firmly. Only part of the rows carry a size: once, few, many, or a class if the clone is expanded.

j_gene: TRBJ1-5; len: 15; abundance: few; d_gene: NA; v_gene: TRBV7-9; CDR3nt: TGTGCCAGCAGCTTAGTGTTTAAGGGGGACCAGCCCCAGCATTTT; CDR3aa: CASSLVFKGDQPQHF
j_gene: TRBJ2-3; len: 14; abundance: few; d_gene: NA; v_gene: TRBV5-1; CDR3nt: TGCGCCAGCAGCGAACGCGGGCGCACAGATACGCAGTATTTT; CDR3aa: CASSERGRTDTQYF
j_gene: TRBJ2-5; len: 13; abundance: once; d_gene: TRBD1; v_gene: TRBV10-3; CDR3nt: TGTGCCATCGGGGGAGACAGGGGTGAGACCCAGTACTTC; CDR3aa: CAIGGDRGETQYF
j_gene: TRBJ2-5; len: 11; abundance: NA; d_gene: NA; v_gene: TRBV2; CDR3nt: TGTGCCAGCACCCCAGAAGAGACCCAGTACTTC; CDR3aa: CASTPEETQYF
j_gene: TRBJ1-2; len: 13; abundance: many; d_gene: NA; v_gene: TRBV19; CDR3nt: TGTGCCGGCTTTTCAAGGGGGACGTATGGCTACACCTTC; CDR3aa: CAGFSRGTYGYTF
j_gene: TRBJ1-2; len: 15; abundance: few; d_gene: TRBD1; v_gene: TRBV2; CDR3nt: TGTGCCAGCAGTGAATTTGGACAGGGGGGAAGTGGCTACACCTTC; CDR3aa: CASSEFGQGGSGYTF
j_gene: TRBJ2-1; len: 14; abundance: NA; d_gene: NA; v_gene: TRBV5-1; CDR3nt: TGCGCCACTCGGTCGGGGGTTACCTACAATGAGCAGTTCTTC; CDR3aa: CATRSGVTYNEQFF
j_gene: TRBJ2-6; len: 11; abundance: few; d_gene: NA; v_gene: TRBV6-1; CDR3nt: TGTGCCAGCTTAGGGGCCAACGTCCTGACTTTC; CDR3aa: CASLGANVLTF
j_gene: TRBJ2-5; len: 12; abundance: NA; d_gene: NA; v_gene: TRBV7-2; CDR3nt: TGTGCCAGCAGAAAAGACACAGAGACCCAGTACTTC; CDR3aa: CASRKDTETQYF
j_gene: TRBJ2-1; len: 12; abundance: many; d_gene: NA; v_gene: TRBV19; CDR3nt: TGTGCCAGTACGGGAACCTACAATGAGCAGTTCTTC; CDR3aa: CASTGTYNEQFF
j_gene: TRBJ1-5; len: 15; abundance: few; d_gene: NA; v_gene: TRBV5-1; CDR3nt: TGCGCCAGCAGCTTGGAAGGGGGTGGCAATCAGCCCCAGCATTTT; CDR3aa: CASSLEGGGNQPQHF
j_gene: TRBJ2-5; len: 13; abundance: few; d_gene: TRBD1; v_gene: TRBV4-2; CDR3nt: TGTGCCAGCAGCGGACAGGGAGAAGAGACCCAGTACTTC; CDR3aa: CASSGQGEETQYF
j_gene: TRBJ2-7; len: 13; abundance: few; d_gene: NA; v_gene: TRBV7-2; CDR3nt: TGTGCCAGCAGCTTAGGCAGACAGTACGAGCAGTACTTC; CDR3aa: CASSLGRQYEQYF
j_gene: TRBJ2-5; len: 14; abundance: few; d_gene: TRBD1; v_gene: TRBV10-3; CDR3nt: TGTGCCACCGCCCCGGGACAGGGTGAAGAGACCCAGTACTTC; CDR3aa: CATAPGQGEETQYF
j_gene: TRBJ1-4; len: 14; abundance: NA; d_gene: TRBD1; v_gene: TRBV9; CDR3nt: TGTGCCAGCAGTAGACAGGGGGCAAGCGAAAAACTGTTTTTT; CDR3aa: CASSRQGASEKLFF
j_gene: TRBJ1-1; len: 14; abundance: many; d_gene: TRBD1; v_gene: TRBV2; CDR3nt: TGTGCCAGCAGTGGGGACAGGGGGCCTAGAGAAGCTTTCTTT; CDR3aa: CASSGDRGPREAFF
j_gene: TRBJ1-5; len: 13; abundance: few; d_gene: NA; v_gene: TRBV6-1; CDR3nt: TGTGCCAGCAGTGAAGGGGCCAATCAGCCCCAGCATTTT; CDR3aa: CASSEGANQPQHF
j_gene: TRBJ1-6; len: 14; abundance: many; d_gene: NA; v_gene: TRBV7-2; CDR3nt: TGTGCCAGCAGGAAGAGGCAGGGCGATTCACCCCTCCACTTT; CDR3aa: CASRKRQGDSPLHF
j_gene: TRBJ2-3; len: 15; abundance: NA; d_gene: TRBD2; v_gene: TRBV5-6; CDR3nt: TGTGCCAGCAGTCGCTGGGCGGGGGGGCCGGGTACGCAGTATTTT; CDR3aa: CASSRWAGGPGTQYF
j_gene: TRBJ2-1; len: 18; abundance: many; d_gene: TRBD2; v_gene: TRBV7-9; CDR3nt: TGTGCCAGCAGCCCAATGAAGCGGGGGACCAGCTCCTACAATGAGCAGTTCTTC; CDR3aa: CASSPMKRGTSSYNEQFF
j_gene: TRBJ2-7; len: 14; abundance: NA; d_gene: TRBD1; v_gene: TRBV9; CDR3nt: TGTGCCAGCAGCGTATCTCCAGGGGGCAGCGAGCAGTACTTC; CDR3aa: CASSVSPGGSEQYF
j_gene: TRBJ2-1; len: 15; abundance: NA; d_gene: TRBD1; v_gene: TRBV6-4; CDR3nt: TGTGCCAGCAGTGATACAGGGGGCGGGTACAATGAGCAGTTCTTC; CDR3aa: CASSDTGGGYNEQFF
j_gene: TRBJ2-1; len: 15; abundance: NA; d_gene: TRBD1; v_gene: TRBV15; CDR3nt: TGTGCCACCAGCAGAAGGACAGGGATGGGTAATGAGCAGTTCTTC; CDR3aa: CATSRRTGMGNEQFF
j_gene: TRBJ2-7; len: 15; abundance: many; d_gene: TRBD1; v_gene: TRBV18; CDR3nt: TGTGCCAGCTCACGAACCGGGACAGGGGGCAACGAGCAGTACTTC; CDR3aa: CASSRTGTGGNEQYF
j_gene: TRBJ2-7; len: 12; abundance: few; d_gene: NA; v_gene: TRBV10-2; CDR3nt: TGCGCCAGCAGCCTCGGTCCGGGCGAGCAGTACTTC; CDR3aa: CASSLGPGEQYF
j_gene: TRBJ2-5; len: 15; abundance: NA; d_gene: NA; v_gene: TRBV19; CDR3nt: TGTGCCAGTAGTATCCGTCCGGGGGTCGAAGAGACCCAGTACTTC; CDR3aa: CASSIRPGVEETQYF
j_gene: TRBJ2-1; len: 11; abundance: NA; d_gene: NA; v_gene: TRBV6-6; CDR3nt: TGTGCCAGCAGTTACGATCGGGAGCAGTTCTTC; CDR3aa: CASSYDREQFF
j_gene: TRBJ1-5; len: 18; abundance: many; d_gene: NA; v_gene: TRBV23-1; CDR3nt: TGCGCCAGCAGTCATCCAATTCTGGGGCTAAGGAGCAATCAGCCCCAGCATTTT; CDR3aa: CASSHPILGLRSNQPQHF
j_gene: TRBJ1-6; len: 15; abundance: few; d_gene: NA; v_gene: TRBV14; CDR3nt: TGTGCCAGCAGCCAAGAAGGGCAGCGGAATTCACCCCTCCACTTT; CDR3aa: CASSQEGQRNSPLHF
j_gene: TRBJ2-5; len: 11; abundance: NA; d_gene: NA; v_gene: TRBV2; CDR3nt: TGTGCCAGCAGTGAACCGGGGACCCAGTACTTC; CDR3aa: CASSEPGTQYF
j_gene: TRBJ1-2; len: 13; abundance: few; d_gene: TRBD1; v_gene: TRBV2; CDR3nt: TGTGCCAGCACTCTGGACAGGGCCTATGGCTACACCTTC; CDR3aa: CASTLDRAYGYTF
j_gene: TRBJ2-7; len: 12; abundance: few; d_gene: NA; v_gene: TRBV18; CDR3nt: TGTGCCAGCTCACCGGCGGGCTACGAGCAGTACTTC; CDR3aa: CASSPAGYEQYF
j_gene: TRBJ2-2; len: 17; abundance: many; d_gene: NA; v_gene: TRBV28; CDR3nt: TGTGCCAGCAGTTTCCCCTTTGGCGGGGTGCCCACCGGGGAGCTGTTTTTT; CDR3aa: CASSFPFGGVPTGELFF
j_gene: TRBJ1-1; len: 13; abundance: NA; d_gene: TRBD1; v_gene: TRBV6-1; CDR3nt: TGTGCCAGCAGTCGAACAGGGGTGAATGAAGCTTTCTTT; CDR3aa: CASSRTGVNEAFF
j_gene: TRBJ2-5; len: 14; abundance: NA; d_gene: NA; v_gene: TRBV5-1; CDR3nt: TGCGCCAGCAGCTCGGACGGCGGGGAGGGGGCCCAGTACTTC; CDR3aa: CASSSDGGEGAQYF
j_gene: TRBJ2-7; len: 15; abundance: few; d_gene: TRBD1; v_gene: TRBV5-8; CDR3nt: TGTGCCAGCAGCTTGGTCGGAACAGGGGTCAACGAGCAGTACTTC; CDR3aa: CASSLVGTGVNEQYF
j_gene: TRBJ1-2; len: 15; abundance: few; d_gene: NA; v_gene: TRBV14; CDR3nt: TGTGCCAGCAGCCAGGCCCCGGGAGGACGGGATGGCTACACCTTC; CDR3aa: CASSQAPGGRDGYTF
j_gene: TRBJ1-1; len: 15; abundance: many; d_gene: NA; v_gene: TRBV6-5; CDR3nt: TGTGCCAGCAGTTACGGTGGTACAGGGCGCACTGAAGCTTTCTTT; CDR3aa: CASSYGGTGRTEAFF
j_gene: TRBJ2-5; len: 14; abundance: many; d_gene: TRBD2; v_gene: TRBV5-1; CDR3nt: TGCGCCAGCAGCGAGGGACTAGCGGGCGCGACCCAGTACTTC; CDR3aa: CASSEGLAGATQYF
j_gene: TRBJ2-1; len: 17; abundance: few; d_gene: TRBD1; v_gene: TRBV4-2; CDR3nt: TGTGCCAGCAGCTTGCTTTTATCGGGACAGGGCAACAATGAGCAGTTCTTC; CDR3aa: CASSLLLSGQGNNEQFF
j_gene: TRBJ1-6; len: 15; abundance: few; d_gene: NA; v_gene: TRBV18; CDR3nt: TGTGCCAGCTCACCCAAAGCCGGGACTGGTTCACCCCTCCACTTT; CDR3aa: CASSPKAGTGSPLHF
j_gene: TRBJ2-6; len: 15; abundance: NA; d_gene: NA; v_gene: TRBV7-2; CDR3nt: TGTGCCAGCAGCTTAACGGTCTCTGGGGCCAACGTCCTGACTTTC; CDR3aa: CASSLTVSGANVLTF
j_gene: TRBJ2-3; len: 14; abundance: few; d_gene: NA; v_gene: TRBV4-3; CDR3nt: TGCGCCAGCAGCCAAGAGGATCCGGGACTCAAGCAGTATTTT; CDR3aa: CASSQEDPGLKQYF
j_gene: TRBJ2-1; len: 12; abundance: many; d_gene: NA; v_gene: TRBV4-3; CDR3nt: TGCGCCAGCAGCCAAGAAACGGGTGAGCAGTTCTTC; CDR3aa: CASSQETGEQFF
j_gene: TRBJ1-2; len: 14; abundance: few; d_gene: TRBD1; v_gene: TRBV10-3; CDR3nt: TGTGCCACCACTCCCGGGACAGGGGAGTTTGGCTACACCTTC; CDR3aa: CATTPGTGEFGYTF
j_gene: TRBJ1-2; len: 13; abundance: NA; d_gene: NA; v_gene: TRBV14; CDR3nt: TGTGCCAGCAGCCATCAGGGGAGGGATGGCTACACCTTC; CDR3aa: CASSHQGRDGYTF
j_gene: TRBJ1-6; len: 16; abundance: NA; d_gene: TRBD1; v_gene: TRBV25-1; CDR3nt: TGTGCCAGCAGTGATGGTGGAGGGGGCATGAATTCACCCCTCCACTTT; CDR3aa: CASSDGGGGMNSPLHF
j_gene: TRBJ1-1; len: 14; abundance: NA; d_gene: NA; v_gene: TRBV5-1; CDR3nt: TGCGCCAGCAGTTTACAGAACATGAACACTGAAGCTTTCTTT; CDR3aa: CASSLQNMNTEAFF